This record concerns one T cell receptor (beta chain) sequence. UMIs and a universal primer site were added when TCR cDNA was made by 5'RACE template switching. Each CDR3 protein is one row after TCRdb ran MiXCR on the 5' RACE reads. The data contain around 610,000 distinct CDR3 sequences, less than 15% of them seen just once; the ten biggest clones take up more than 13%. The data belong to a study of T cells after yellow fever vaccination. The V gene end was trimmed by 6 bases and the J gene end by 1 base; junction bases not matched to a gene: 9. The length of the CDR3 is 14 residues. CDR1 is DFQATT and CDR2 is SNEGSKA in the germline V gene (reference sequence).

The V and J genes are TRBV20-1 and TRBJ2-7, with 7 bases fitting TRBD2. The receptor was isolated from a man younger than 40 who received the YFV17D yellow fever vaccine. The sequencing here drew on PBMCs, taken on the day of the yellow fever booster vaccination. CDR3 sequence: CSAPGEGRSYEQYF. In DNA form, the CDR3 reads TGCAGTGCGCCGGGGGAGGGGAGGTCCTACGAGCAGTACTTC.